These 3 T cell receptor beta chains were all obtained from the same sample, sequenced in a study of beta chain features in type 1 diabetes. Points from the study as a whole: Patients with Type 1 diabetes showed moderately but significantly shorter TCRB CDR3s in all four CD4+ subsets.

Expressed TCRB transcripts were sequenced after all isolated RNA was converted to cDNA. The repertoire was sequenced with immunoSEQ multiplex PCR; TCRdb's copy has only in-frame clones and lacks some. This sample carries some 640,000 clones, about 14% of them seen once, and the ten largest clones take nearly 0.04%. Which antigens these TCRs recognize remains unknown. Sequencing was done on a sample of naive CD4+ T cells from blood. These receptors all come from a man younger than 35 with type 1 diabetes.

This clone was counted between two and nine times. This chain uses TRBV13 with TRBJ1-2; D is undetermined. The germline CDR1 and CDR2 sequences are PRHDT and FYEKMQ (reference sequence). The CDR3 is 15 amino acids. The V end lost 1 base, the J end lost 0 bases, and 9 bases lay between the germline ends. CDR3 loop: CASSLENRANYGYTF. CDR3 nucleotide sequence: TGTGCCAGCAGCTTAGAGAACAGAGCTAACTATGGCTACACCTTC.

This chain links TRBV5-6 with TRBJ2-5; D call uncertain. Trimming removed 0 bases at V and 0 bases at J, with 6 bases between. This CDR3 has 14 residues. From germline, CDR1 is SGHDT and CDR2 YYEEEE. CDR3 sequence (DNA): TGTGCCAGCAGCTTGGGATCGTACCAAGAGACCCAGTACTTC. It translates to CASSLGSYQETQYF.

V and J are TRBV18 and TRBJ2-5, with D unresolved. There are 13 residues in the CDR3. Germline V lookup: CDR1 KGHSH, CDR2 LQKENI. V was pared by 5 bases and J by 1 base, with 8 bases between. In DNA, the CDR3 is TGTGCCAGCTCATACGGGTCCCAAGAGACCCAGTACTTC. This gives the protein CASSYGSQETQYF. The full variable domain, completed using reference TRBV18 and TRBJ2-5, is NAGVMQNPRHLVRRRGQEARLRCSPMKGHSHVYWYRQLPEEGLKFMVYLQKENIIDESGMPKERFSAEFPKEGPSILRIQQVVRGDSAAYFCASSYGSQETQYFGPGTRLLVL.